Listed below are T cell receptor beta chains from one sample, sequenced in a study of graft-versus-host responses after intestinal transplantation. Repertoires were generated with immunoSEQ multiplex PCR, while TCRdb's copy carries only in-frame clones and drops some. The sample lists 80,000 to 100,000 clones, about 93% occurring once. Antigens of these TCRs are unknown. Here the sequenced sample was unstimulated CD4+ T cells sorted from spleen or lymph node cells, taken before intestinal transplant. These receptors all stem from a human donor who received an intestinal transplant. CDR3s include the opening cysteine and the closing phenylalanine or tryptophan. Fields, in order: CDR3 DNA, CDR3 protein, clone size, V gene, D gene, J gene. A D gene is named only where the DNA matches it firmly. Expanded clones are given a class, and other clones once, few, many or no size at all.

CDR3nt: TGTGCCAGCTCACCCACCACGGCGGCGGGGAACTCCTACGAGCAGTACTTC
CDR3aa: CASSPTTAAGNSYEQYF
abundance: NA
v_gene: TRBV18
d_gene: NA
j_gene: TRBJ2-7

CDR3nt: TGTGCCAGCAGCCAGTCCGGGACCGGGGGCACTGAAGCTTTCTTT
CDR3aa: CASSQSGTGGTEAFF
abundance: NA
v_gene: TRBV7-2
d_gene: NA
j_gene: TRBJ1-1

CDR3nt: TGTGCCAGCAGCGCGGGACTAGCGGGAGGGCCCAATGAGCAGTTCTTC
CDR3aa: CASSAGLAGGPNEQFF
abundance: NA
v_gene: TRBV9
d_gene: TRBD2
j_gene: TRBJ2-1

CDR3nt: TGTGCCAGCAGTAGGCGGGGGGGTTCCGATCAGCCCCAGCATTTT
CDR3aa: CASSRRGGSDQPQHF
abundance: NA
v_gene: TRBV6-5
d_gene: NA
j_gene: TRBJ1-5

CDR3nt: TGTGCCAGCAGCTTAGGCCGGGTATCAATTGGGTTTGAGGAGCAGTACTTC
CDR3aa: CASSLGRVSIGFEEQYF
abundance: NA
v_gene: TRBV7-6
d_gene: NA
j_gene: TRBJ2-7

CDR3nt: TGTGCCAGTAGTATAGTGGCGGTCTCTGGAAACACCATATATTTT
CDR3aa: CASSIVAVSGNTIYF
abundance: NA
v_gene: TRBV19
d_gene: NA
j_gene: TRBJ1-3

CDR3nt: TGTGCCAGCAGCTTGGGCGGGGGGGCAGCTGAAGCTTTCTTT
CDR3aa: CASSLGGGAAEAFF
abundance: once
v_gene: TRBV5-6
d_gene: NA
j_gene: TRBJ1-1

CDR3nt: TGTGCCAGCAGCCAAAGAAGCCGACGGGGAGGCACTGAAGCTTTCTTT
CDR3aa: CASSQRSRRGGTEAFF
abundance: NA
v_gene: TRBV14
d_gene: NA
j_gene: TRBJ1-1

CDR3nt: TGTGCCAGCAGCTCCCAGGGCTCGAAGCAGTTCTTC
CDR3aa: CASSSQGSKQFF
abundance: NA
v_gene: TRBV11-2
d_gene: NA
j_gene: TRBJ2-1

CDR3nt: TGTGCCAGCACCCCCGAGTACTTC
CDR3aa: CASTPEYF
abundance: NA
v_gene: TRBV27
d_gene: NA
j_gene: TRBJ2-7

CDR3nt: TGTGCCAGCAGTTACAGGACAGAGTCTGGAAACACCATATATTTT
CDR3aa: CASSYRTESGNTIYF
abundance: NA
v_gene: TRBV6-5
d_gene: NA
j_gene: TRBJ1-3

CDR3nt: TGTGCCAGCAGCAGGATTTCGGACACTGAAGCTTTCTTT
CDR3aa: CASSRISDTEAFF
abundance: NA
v_gene: TRBV6-1
d_gene: NA
j_gene: TRBJ1-1

CDR3nt: TGTGCCAGCAGTTACTCGCGGTTGGTTCCCTATGGCTACACCTTC
CDR3aa: CASSYSRLVPYGYTF
abundance: once
v_gene: TRBV6-5
d_gene: NA
j_gene: TRBJ1-2

CDR3nt: TGTGCCAGCAGCTTAGATAACGGTGGGGCAGGCTCCCCCTCCTACGAGCAGTACTTC
CDR3aa: CASSLDNGGAGSPSYEQYF
abundance: NA
v_gene: TRBV7-9
d_gene: NA
j_gene: TRBJ2-7

CDR3nt: TGTGCCAGTACATCTAGCGGGGGACAATACAATGAGCAGTTCTTC
CDR3aa: CASTSSGGQYNEQFF
abundance: NA
v_gene: TRBV19
d_gene: TRBD2
j_gene: TRBJ2-1

CDR3nt: TGCGCCAGCAGCTTGACAGAGGGTGCGGCCCAGTACTTC
CDR3aa: CASSLTEGAAQYF
abundance: NA
v_gene: TRBV5-1
d_gene: NA
j_gene: TRBJ2-5

CDR3nt: TGTGCCAGTAGGAGCTCCTATAATTCACCCCTCCACTTT
CDR3aa: CASRSSYNSPLHF
abundance: NA
v_gene: TRBV6-5
d_gene: NA
j_gene: TRBJ1-6

CDR3nt: TGTGCCAGCAGCCCCCGCCCTGGACAGGGGACGGACTATGGCTACACCTTC
CDR3aa: CASSPRPGQGTDYGYTF
abundance: once
v_gene: TRBV7-8
d_gene: TRBD1
j_gene: TRBJ1-2

CDR3nt: TGTGCCTGGAGATCCCTAGAGGCCAGAGGAAACACCATATATTTT
CDR3aa: CAWRSLEARGNTIYF
abundance: NA
v_gene: TRBV30
d_gene: NA
j_gene: TRBJ1-3

CDR3nt: TGTGCCAGCAGCTTAGAACTAGCGGAATACAATGAGCAGTTCTTC
CDR3aa: CASSLELAEYNEQFF
abundance: few
v_gene: TRBV11-3
d_gene: TRBD2
j_gene: TRBJ2-1

CDR3nt: TGTGCCAGCAGCTTGAGGGGGCCAGGCCGGGAGCAGTACTTC
CDR3aa: CASSLRGPGREQYF
abundance: NA
v_gene: TRBV5-6
d_gene: TRBD1
j_gene: TRBJ2-7